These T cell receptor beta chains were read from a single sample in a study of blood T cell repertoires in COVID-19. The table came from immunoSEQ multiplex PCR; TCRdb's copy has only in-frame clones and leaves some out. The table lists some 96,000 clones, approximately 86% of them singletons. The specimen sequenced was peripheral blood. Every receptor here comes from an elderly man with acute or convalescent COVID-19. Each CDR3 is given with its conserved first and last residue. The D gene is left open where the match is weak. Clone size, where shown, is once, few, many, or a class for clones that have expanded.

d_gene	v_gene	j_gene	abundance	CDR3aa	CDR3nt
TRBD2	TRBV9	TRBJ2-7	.	CASSARGLAGGEQYF	TGTGCCAGCAGCGCACGAGGGCTAGCGGGAGGCGAGCAGTACTTC
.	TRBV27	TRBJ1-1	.	CASSLSAGTEAFF	TGTGCCAGCAGCTTGAGCGCGGGGACTGAAGCTTTCTTT
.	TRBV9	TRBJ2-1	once	CASSSLRHINEQFF	TGTGCCAGCAGCTCCCTACGACATATCAATGAGCAGTTCTTC
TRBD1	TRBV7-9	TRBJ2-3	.	CASRPQGAQYF	TGTGCCAGCAGGCCTCAGGGGGCGCAGTATTTT
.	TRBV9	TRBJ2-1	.	CASSVEVQGTNEQFF	TGTGCCAGCAGCGTAGAAGTTCAGGGCACTAATGAGCAGTTCTTC
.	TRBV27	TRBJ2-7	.	CASSLRGGPYEQYF	TGTGCCAGCAGTTTACGAGGAGGCCCCTACGAGCAGTACTTC
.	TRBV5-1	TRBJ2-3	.	CASSLVGGLDTQYF	TGCGCCAGCAGCTTGGTAGGGGGTCTAGATACGCAGTATTTT
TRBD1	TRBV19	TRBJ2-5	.	CASSMDRVRKTQYF	TGTGCCAGTAGTATGGACAGGGTTAGGAAGACCCAGTACTTC
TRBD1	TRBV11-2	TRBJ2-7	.	CASRPPGQGSYEQYF	TGTGCCAGCAGACCTCCCGGACAGGGGTCCTACGAGCAGTACTTC
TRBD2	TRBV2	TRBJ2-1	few	CASSGGLGNEQFF	TGTGCCAGCAGTGGCGGACTAGGCAATGAGCAGTTCTTC
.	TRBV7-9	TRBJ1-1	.	CASNSGAGVNTEAFF	TGTGCCAGCAATTCCGGGGCAGGGGTGAACACTGAAGCTTTCTTT
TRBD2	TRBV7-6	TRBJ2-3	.	CASSLGVAGDTDTQYF	TGTGCCAGCAGCTTAGGGGTAGCGGGAGACACAGATACGCAGTATTTT
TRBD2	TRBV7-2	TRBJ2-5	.	CASSLAKLAGGGETQYF	TGTGCCAGCAGCTTAGCGAAACTAGCGGGGGGAGGTGAGACCCAGTACTTC
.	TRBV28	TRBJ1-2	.	CASTQNSGYGYTF	TGTGCCAGCACCCAAAATTCCGGCTATGGCTACACCTTC
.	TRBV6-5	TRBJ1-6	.	CASSRRRTNSPLHF	TGTGCCAGCAGTCGGCGGAGAACTAATTCACCCCTCCACTTT
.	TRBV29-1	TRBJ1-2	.	CSVYYRDYGYTF	TGCAGCGTTTATTACCGGGACTATGGCTACACCTTC
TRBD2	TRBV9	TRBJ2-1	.	CASSLTSGSNEQFF	TGTGCCAGCAGCCTGACTAGCGGGAGCAATGAGCAGTTCTTC
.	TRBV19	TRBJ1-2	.	CASRYGTYYGYTF	TGTGCCAGTAGGTACGGTACCTACTATGGCTACACCTTC
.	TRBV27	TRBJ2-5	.	CASSLGRGRSRRETQYF	TGTGCCAGCAGTTTGGGGCGGGGTAGATCCCGCCGGGAGACCCAGTACTTC
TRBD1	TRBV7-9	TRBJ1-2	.	CASSPGQTNGGYTF	TGTGCCAGCAGCCCGGGACAGACTAATGGGGGCTACACCTTC
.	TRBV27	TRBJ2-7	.	CASSHTSRAGEQYF	TGTGCCAGCAGTCATACTAGCCGGGCGGGCGAGCAGTACTTC
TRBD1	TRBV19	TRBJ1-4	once	CASSLGQARNEKLFF	TGTGCCAGTAGTCTCGGACAGGCAAGAAATGAAAAACTGTTTTTT